The next 22 T cell receptor beta chains were all read from a single sample in a study of control samples from healthy donors and cancer patients. Here immunoSEQ multiplex PCR was the method, and the copy in TCRdb shows in-frame clones only, minus some. The profile covers about 170,000 clones, with 94% appearing a single time and around 1.3% taken by the ten largest. Sequencing was performed on blood. The receptors come from a young woman in good health.

This clone was picked up one time. The CDR3 DNA reads TGTGCCAGCAGCCCCCCCGTGACAGCCTCACCCCTCCACTTT. Translation gives CASSPPVTASPLHF. The chain joins TRBV3-1 (or the pseudogene TRBV3-2) to TRBJ1-6, with D perhaps TRBD1 (5 bases). CDR1 and CDR2 from the germline V gene are LGHDT and YNNKEL (reference sequence). The CDR3 spans 14 residues. V was cut by 4 bases and J by 10 bases, with 14 bases left in between.

This clone was seen only once. The V gene is TRBV3-1 (or the pseudogene TRBV3-2), the J gene TRBJ2-4; maybe TRBD1 (5 bases). Germline V gives CDR1 LGHDT, CDR2 YNNKEL (reference sequence). There are 15 residues in the CDR3. Trimming shortened V by 4 bases and J by 7 bases, and 17 bases separated the two germline ends. CDR3 loop: CASSPRTGPGNIQYF. The CDR3 DNA is TGTGCCAGCAGCCCCCGAACAGGACCAGGGAACATTCAGTACTTC.

In the case of this clone: The same CDR3 also results from other DNA sequences found in this sample. The J gene is TRBJ2-6, the V gene TRBV6-5; the D is unclear. CDR3 size: 15 residues. V was clipped by 2 bases and J by 2 bases, with 7 bases between them. Germline CDR1 is MNHEY and CDR2 is SVGAGI. The CDR3 region has the DNA TGTGCCAGCAGTTACGAAGGCACTGGGGCCAACGTCCTGACTTTC. Residues: CASSYEGTGANVLTF.

The gene calls are TRBV3-1 (or the pseudogene TRBV3-2) and TRBJ1-1, with D perhaps TRBD1 (5 bases). This CDR3 is 14 amino acids long. CDR1 LGHDT and CDR2 YNNKEL come from the germline V gene (reference sequence). Trimming stripped 3 bases from V and 4 bases from J, with 12 bases between. The CDR3 nucleotides are TGTGCCAGCAGCCACGGCGCCGGGGGCACTGAAGCTTTCTTT. Amino acid sequence: CASSHGAGGTEAFF.

The rearrangement uses TRBV18 and TRBJ2-5, with unresolved D. The CDR3 contains 11 residues. Between the trimmed V and J ends, which lost 2 bases and 4 bases, there was a span of 2 bases. Germline values: CDR1 KGHSH, CDR2 LQKENI. In DNA form, the CDR3 reads TGTGCCAGCTCACCATCAGAGACCCAGTACTTC. Amino acid sequence: CASSPSETQYF.

The chain carries TRBV30 and TRBJ1-1; tentatively, D is TRBD1 (6 bases). V lost 8 bases, J lost 5 bases, and 15 bases lay in between. Germline V CDR1 and CDR2: GTSNPN, SVGIG (reference sequence). The CDR3 is 12 residues long. Here the CDR3 DNA reads TGTGCCCGAACAGGGAAGGGGACTGAAGCTTTCTTT. This codes for CARTGKGTEAFF.

The chain joins TRBV12-3 or TRBV12-4 to TRBJ1-5; D unresolved. Trimming cost V 6 bases and J 7 bases, with 13 bases left between them. The length of the CDR3 is 13 residues. The CDR3 here is CASRFTMGQPQHF. Here the CDR3 DNA reads TGTGCCAGCAGATTTACCATGGGCCAGCCCCAGCATTTT.

This rearrangement joins TRBV5-1 to TRBJ2-7, with a possible D match to TRBD2 (5 bases). CDR3 length: 16 amino acids. With 7 bases removed from V and 1 base from J, the gap between germline ends came to 21 bases. From germline, CDR1 is SGHRS and CDR2 YFSETQ. The CDR3 nucleotides are TGCGCCAGCCGGAGGCAGAGTTCCCTTATATCCTACGAGCAGTACTTC. This encodes CASRRQSSLISYEQYF.

The chain links TRBV4-2 to TRBJ2-5; 11 bases agree with TRBD2. Trimming removed 6 bases from V and 2 bases from J; junction bases left unmatched: 14. CDR3 length: 18 amino acids. Germline V gene lookup returns CDR1 LGHNA and CDR2 YNFKEQ. CDR3 region: CASSPSSSGRWEQETQYF. The CDR3 DNA reads TGTGCCAGCAGTCCGTCGTCTAGCGGGAGGTGGGAGCAAGAGACCCAGTACTTC.

DNA for the CDR3: TGTGCCAGCAGGGCGGACAGACAGGGTGGCTACACCTTC. Protein sequence: CASRADRQGGYTF. The V and J genes are TRBV2 and TRBJ1-2, with TRBD1 matching over 7 bases. This CDR3 has 13 residues. Per the germline V gene, CDR1 is SNHLY and CDR2 is FYNNEI. V was clipped by 6 bases and J by 7 bases; unmatched bases: 8.

The gene calls are TRBV11-2 and TRBJ1-1, with 8 bases that match TRBD1. This CDR3 contains 14 residues. Looked up from germline, CDR1 is SGHAT and CDR2 is FQNNGV. J was trimmed by 2 bases and V by 8 bases; bases with no gene match: 7. In DNA, the CDR3 is TGTGCCAGCGACCCCCAGGGGGCTAACACTGAAGCTTTCTTT. The encoded protein is CASDPQGANTEAFF.

The CDR3 spells CAMREPGANVLTF. CDR3 coding DNA: TGTGCCATGCGGGAACCTGGGGCCAACGTCCTGACTTTC. V is TRBV25-1 and J is TRBJ2-6, with D possibly TRBD2 on 6 matching bases. The germline CDR1 and CDR2 sequences are MGHDK and SYGVNS. This CDR3 comprises 13 residues. V lost 10 bases and J 2 bases, leaving 9 bases between the germline ends.

This clone appeared a single time. One junction end disagrees with the germline gene, perhaps due to a read error. The J gene is TRBJ1-1, the V gene TRBV29-1; D unresolved. The germline V gene has CDR1 SQVTM and CDR2 ANQGSEA. The CDR3 is made up of 13 amino acids. The CDR3 coding sequence is TGCAGCGTAGAAGAACACAGGAACACTGAAGCTTTCTTT. Translating gives CSVEEHRNTEAFF. The whole variable domain, filled in from reference TRBV29-1 and TRBJ1-1, reads SAVISQKPSRDICQRGTSLTIQCQVDSQVTMMFWYRQQPGQSLTLIATANQGSEATYESGFVIDKFPISRPNLTFSTLTVSNMSPEDSSIYLCSVEEHRNTEAFFGQGTRLTVV.

As regards this clone: Other DNA sequences in the same sample also yield this CDR3. V gene TRBV9 combines with J gene TRBJ1-1, with unresolved D. Germline assignment: CDR1 SGDLS and CDR2 YYNGEE. V lost 0 bases to trimming and J lost 0 bases, with 3 bases between them. This CDR3 contains 13 residues. Here the CDR3 DNA reads TGTGCCAGCAGCGTAGGTATGAACACTGAAGCTTTCTTT. Translation gives CASSVGMNTEAFF.

The gene calls are TRBV5-1 and TRBJ1-1; D unresolved. Trimming left V 4 bases short and J 1 base short, with 8 bases between. This CDR3 has 13 residues. In germline, CDR1 is SGHRS, CDR2 YFSETQ. In nucleotides, the CDR3 is TGCGCCAGCAGCCCAAACCAGAACACTGAAGCTTTCTTT. Its translation: CASSPNQNTEAFF.

This clone was observed a handful of times. V and J are TRBV3-1 (or the pseudogene TRBV3-2) and TRBJ1-1; no definite D call. Germline values: CDR1 LGHDT, CDR2 YNNKEL (reference sequence). This CDR3 spans 15 amino acids. Trimming took 0 bases from V and 3 from J, leaving 11 bases between them. The CDR3 DNA reads as TGTGCCAGCAGCCAAGATAAAGGGATCTACACTGAAGCTTTCTTT. This sequence encodes CASSQDKGIYTEAFF.

The chain employs TRBV2 and TRBJ1-1; D perhaps matches TRBD1 (6 bases). Per germline, CDR1 SNHLY and CDR2 FYNNEI. V gave up 8 bases and J gave up 4 bases, with 14 bases separating them. The CDR3 is 13 residues long. Here the CDR3 reads CASQLEGGTEAFF. Written as DNA, the CDR3 is TGTGCCAGCCAATTAGAAGGGGGCACTGAAGCTTTCTTT.

J is TRBJ2-7 and V is TRBV19; D may match TRBD1 or TRBD2 (5 bases each). This CDR3 spans 17 amino acids. From germline, CDR1 is LNHDA and CDR2 SQIVND (reference sequence). With 5 bases removed from V and 2 bases from J, the gap between germline ends came to 22 bases. CDR3 sequence: CASSYRDRIGVPYEQYF. The CDR3 DNA sequence: TGTGCCAGTAGTTACCGGGACCGCATAGGAGTGCCCTACGAGCAGTACTTC. The complete variable domain, with remaining parts taken from reference TRBV19 and TRBJ2-7, reads DGGITQSPKYLFRKEGQNVTLSCEQNLNHDAMYWYRQDPGQGLRLIYYSQIVNDFQKGDIAEGYSVSREKKESFPLTVTSAQKNPTAFYLCASSYRDRIGVPYEQYFGPGTRLTVT.

This sequence joins TRBV3-1 (or the pseudogene TRBV3-2) and TRBJ1-1; D uncertain. Germline values: CDR1 LGHDT, CDR2 YNNKEL (reference sequence). The CDR3 runs to 15 residues. The ends were cut back, 0 bases at V and 5 bases at J, with 13 bases in the middle. This chain's CDR3 is CASSQDLHLRTEAFF. CDR3 in DNA: TGTGCCAGCAGCCAAGATCTGCATCTAAGGACTGAAGCTTTCTTT.

The chain combines TRBV12-3 or TRBV12-4 with TRBJ1-1, with D hard to call. The CDR3 totals 11 residues. Trimming shortened V by 3 bases and J by 8 bases, and 7 bases separated the two germline ends. The CDR3 nucleotides are TGTGCCAGCAGTTTCGGTGTCGAAGCTTTCTTT. Translated, it gives CASSFGVEAFF.

This chain joins TRBV11-3 and TRBJ1-1; D might be TRBD1 (5 bases). Per the germline V gene, CDR1 is SGHNT and CDR2 is YENEEA. The CDR3 contains 13 residues. V was clipped by 8 bases and J by 5 bases, with 15 bases between them. CDR3 bases: TGTGCCAGCCGCTGGGGGGGGGAAACTGAAGCTTTCTTT. Its protein is CASRWGGETEAFF. The full variable domain, in which reference TRBV11-3 and TRBJ1-1 provide the parts outside the CDR3, is EAGVVQSPRYKIIEKKQPVAFWCNPISGHNTLYWYLQNLGQGPELLIRYENEEAVDDSQLPKDRFSAERLKGVDSTLKIQPAELGDSAVYLCASRWGGETEAFFGQGTRLTVV.

V usage is TRBV5-5 and J usage is TRBJ1-1; a weak D match, TRBD1 (6 bases). The V and J ends lost 1 base and 2 bases respectively, with 18 bases between them. The germline V gene encodes CDR1 SGHKS and CDR2 YYEKEE (reference sequence). The CDR3 is 17 amino acids. The CDR3 nucleotides read TGTGCCAGCAGCTTGCTCGAGGCCGGGGGCAAAAACACTGAAGCTTTCTTT. It yields the protein CASSLLEAGGKNTEAFF.